Sequencing of this TCR beta chain was carried out in a study of tumor and adjacent non-tumor tissue in lung cancer. Study at large: Each sample yielded a few million productive TCRbeta reads on average.

Three rounds of nested PCR, following a modified ARM-PCR protocol, produced the TCRbeta library. TCRdb called the multiplex PCR reads again in MiXCR, with one record for every CDR3 protein. The table shows roughly 43,000 distinct CDR3 sequences, with about three fifths occurring only once. This sample's RNA came from whole unsorted tissue. Distant lung tissue was collected more than 3 cm away from the tumor edge. Newly diagnosed lung cancer patients had thoracic surgery in China, August–November 2014, without prior chemotherapy. Per germline, CDR1 WSHSY and CDR2 SAAADI. This CDR3 is 16 amino acids long. Details on this clonotype: Relative to the germline gene, one junction end is altered; a read error may explain this.

Sequenced: distant non-tumor lung tissue. The clonotype was recovered from a middle-aged man with non-small cell lung cancer. The V gene is TRBV10-2, the J gene TRBJ2-5; 7 bases align to TRBD2. Here the CDR3 reads CASSGSKAGRQETQYF. The CDR3 DNA follows: TGCGCCAGCAGTGGGTCGAAAGCGGGGCGCCAAGAGACCCAGTATTTC.